This T cell receptor (beta chain) was documented in a study of PD-1 blockade in mismatch repair-deficient tumors. PCR or immunohistochemistry showed mismatch repair deficiency in every enrolled patient. The CDR3 loop spans 17 amino acids. Here immunoSEQ multiplex PCR was the method, and the copy in TCRdb shows in-frame clones only, minus some. The sample carries approximately 79,000 clones, roughly 80% recorded once. This sequence joins TRBV12-1 and TRBJ2-1; the listed D gene, TRBD1, was not tested against the DNA. TRBV12-1 is flagged as a pseudogene. This clonotype was sampled from an adult with mismatch repair-deficient cancer. Sequenced material: peripheral blood, taken 44 weeks after starting pembrolizumab. The CDR3 here is CASSKTGSTPPPGEQFF. For the CDR3, the DNA is TGTGCCAGCAGCAAGACAGGGTCGACGCCACCACCGGGTGAGCAGTTCTTC.